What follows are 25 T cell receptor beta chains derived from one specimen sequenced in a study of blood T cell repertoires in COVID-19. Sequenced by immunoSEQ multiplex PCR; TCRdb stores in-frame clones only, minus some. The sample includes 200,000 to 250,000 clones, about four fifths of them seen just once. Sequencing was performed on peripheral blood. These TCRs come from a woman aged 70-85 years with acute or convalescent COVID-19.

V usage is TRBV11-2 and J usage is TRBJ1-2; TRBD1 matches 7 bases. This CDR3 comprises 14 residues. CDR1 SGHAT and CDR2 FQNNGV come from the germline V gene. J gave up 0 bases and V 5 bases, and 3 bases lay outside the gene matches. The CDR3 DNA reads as TGTGCCAGCAGCCCAGGGACAGCTAACTATGGCTACACCTTC. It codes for CASSPGTANYGYTF. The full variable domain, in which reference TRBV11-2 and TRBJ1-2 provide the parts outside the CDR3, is EAGVAQSPRYKIIEKRQSVAFWCNPISGHATLYWYQQILGQGPKLLIQFQNNGVVDDSQLPKDRFSAERLKGVDSTLKIQPAKLEDSAVYLCASSPGTANYGYTFGSGTRLTVV.

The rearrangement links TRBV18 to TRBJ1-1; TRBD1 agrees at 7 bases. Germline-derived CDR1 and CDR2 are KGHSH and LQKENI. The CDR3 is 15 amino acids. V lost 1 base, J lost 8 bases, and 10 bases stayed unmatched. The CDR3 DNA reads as TGTGCCAGCTCACCACAAATAATGGGACAGAAAGAAGCTTTCTTT. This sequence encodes CASSPQIMGQKEAFF. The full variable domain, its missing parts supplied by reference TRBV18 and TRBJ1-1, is NAGVMQNPRHLVRRRGQEARLRCSPMKGHSHVYWYRQLPEEGLKFMVYLQKENIIDESGMPKERFSAEFPKEGPSILRIQQVVRGDSAAYFCASSPQIMGQKEAFFGQGTRLTVV.

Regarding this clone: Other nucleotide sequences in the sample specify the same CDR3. The DNA for the CDR3 is TGTGCCAGCAGCTTACAGGGGGCTTACGAGCAGTACTTC. As protein: CASSLQGAYEQYF. This chain joins TRBV7-2 and TRBJ2-7; 8 bases are shared with TRBD1. Germline V gives CDR1 SGHTA, CDR2 FQGNSA. V dropped 2 bases and J dropped 4; count of bases not matched to a gene: 1. This CDR3 contains 13 residues.

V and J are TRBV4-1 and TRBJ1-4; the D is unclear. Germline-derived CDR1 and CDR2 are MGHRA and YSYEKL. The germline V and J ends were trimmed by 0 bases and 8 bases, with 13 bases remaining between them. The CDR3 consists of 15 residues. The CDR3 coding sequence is TGCGCCAGCAGCCAAGAGGGCGTGGTCCACGAAAAACTGTTTTTT. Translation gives CASSQEGVVHEKLFF.

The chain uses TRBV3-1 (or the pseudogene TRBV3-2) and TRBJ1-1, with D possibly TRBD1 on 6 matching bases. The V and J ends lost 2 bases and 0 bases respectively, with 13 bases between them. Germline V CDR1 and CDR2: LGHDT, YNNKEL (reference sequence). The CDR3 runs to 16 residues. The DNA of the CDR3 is TGTGCCAGCAGCCAAAGGGGCAGGGGAGTGAACACTGAAGCTTTCTTT. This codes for CASSQRGRGVNTEAFF.

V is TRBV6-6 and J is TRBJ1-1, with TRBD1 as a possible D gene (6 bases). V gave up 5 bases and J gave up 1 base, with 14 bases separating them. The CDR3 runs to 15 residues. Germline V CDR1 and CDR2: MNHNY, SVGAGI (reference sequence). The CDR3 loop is CASSGTQGPNTEAFF. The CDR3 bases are TGTGCCAGCAGTGGGACACAGGGCCCGAACACTGAAGCTTTCTTT.

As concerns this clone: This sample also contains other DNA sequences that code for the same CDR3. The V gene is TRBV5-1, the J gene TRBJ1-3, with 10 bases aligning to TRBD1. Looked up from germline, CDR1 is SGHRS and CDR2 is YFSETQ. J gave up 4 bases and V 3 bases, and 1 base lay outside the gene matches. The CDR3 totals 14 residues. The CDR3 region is CASSSGQGGNTIYF. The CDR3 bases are TGCGCCAGCAGCTCGGGACAGGGGGGAAACACCATATATTTT.

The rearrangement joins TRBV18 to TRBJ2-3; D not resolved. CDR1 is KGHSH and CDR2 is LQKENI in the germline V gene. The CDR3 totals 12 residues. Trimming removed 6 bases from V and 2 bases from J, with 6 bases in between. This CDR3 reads CASSPSTDTQYF. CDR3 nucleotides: TGTGCCAGCTCTCCCTCCACAGATACGCAGTATTTT.

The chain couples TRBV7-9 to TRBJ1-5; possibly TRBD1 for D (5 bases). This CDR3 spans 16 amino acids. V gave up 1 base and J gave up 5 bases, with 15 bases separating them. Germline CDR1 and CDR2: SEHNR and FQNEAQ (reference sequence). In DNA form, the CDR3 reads TGTGCCAGCAGCTTAGGTGGGTGGACGGGGGATCAGCCCCAGCATTTT. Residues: CASSLGGWTGDQPQHF.

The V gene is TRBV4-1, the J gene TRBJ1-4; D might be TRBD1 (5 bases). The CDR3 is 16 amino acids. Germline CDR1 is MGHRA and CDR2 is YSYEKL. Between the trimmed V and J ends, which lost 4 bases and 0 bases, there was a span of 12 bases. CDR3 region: CASSPAGGATNEKLFF. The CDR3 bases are TGCGCCAGCAGCCCCGCGGGAGGGGCAACTAATGAAAAACTGTTTTTT.

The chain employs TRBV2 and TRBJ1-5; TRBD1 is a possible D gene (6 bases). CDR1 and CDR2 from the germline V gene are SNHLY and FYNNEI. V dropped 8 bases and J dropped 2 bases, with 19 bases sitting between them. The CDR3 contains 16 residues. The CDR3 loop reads CASRLQGVSGNQPQHF. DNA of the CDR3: TGTGCCAGCCGTCTACAGGGTGTGAGTGGCAATCAGCCCCAGCATTTT.

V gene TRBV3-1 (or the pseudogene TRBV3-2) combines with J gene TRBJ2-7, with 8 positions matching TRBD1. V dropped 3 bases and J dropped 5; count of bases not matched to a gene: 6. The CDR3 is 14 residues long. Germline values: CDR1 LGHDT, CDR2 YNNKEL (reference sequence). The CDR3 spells CASSHRTGNNEQYF. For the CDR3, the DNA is TGTGCCAGCAGCCATAGGACAGGGAACAACGAGCAGTACTTC.

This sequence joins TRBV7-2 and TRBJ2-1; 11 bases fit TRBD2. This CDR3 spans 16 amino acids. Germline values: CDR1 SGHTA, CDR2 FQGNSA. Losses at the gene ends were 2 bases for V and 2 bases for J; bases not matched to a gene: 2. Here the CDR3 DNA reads TGTGCCAGCAGCTTAAGTAGCGGGGGGGCCTACAATGAGCAGTTCTTC. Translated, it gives CASSLSSGGAYNEQFF.

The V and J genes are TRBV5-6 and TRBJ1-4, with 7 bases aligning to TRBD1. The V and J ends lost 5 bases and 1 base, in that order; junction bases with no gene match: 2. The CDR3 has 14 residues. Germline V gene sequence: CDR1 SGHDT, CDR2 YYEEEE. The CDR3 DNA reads TGTGCCAGCAGTTGGACAGGAACTAATGAAAAACTGTTTTTT. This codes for CASSWTGTNEKLFF. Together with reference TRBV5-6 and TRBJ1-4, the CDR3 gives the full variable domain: DAGVTQSPTHLIKTRGQQVTLRCSPKSGHDTVSWYQQALGQGPQFIFQYYEEEERQRGNFPDRFSGHQFPNYSSELNVNALLLGDSALYLCASSWTGTNEKLFFGSGTQLSVL.

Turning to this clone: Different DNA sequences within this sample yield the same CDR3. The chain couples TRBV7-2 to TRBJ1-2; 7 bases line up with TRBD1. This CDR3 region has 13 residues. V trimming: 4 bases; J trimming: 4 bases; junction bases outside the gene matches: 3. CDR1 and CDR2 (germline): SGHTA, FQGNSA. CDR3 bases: TGTGCCAGCAGCTCGACAGGGTTCTATGGCTACACCTTC. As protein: CASSSTGFYGYTF.

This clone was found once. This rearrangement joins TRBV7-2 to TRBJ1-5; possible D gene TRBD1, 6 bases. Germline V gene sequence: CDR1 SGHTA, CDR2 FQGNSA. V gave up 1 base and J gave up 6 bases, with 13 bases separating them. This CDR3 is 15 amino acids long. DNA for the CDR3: TGTGCCAGCAGCTTAGATCAAGGGACAAGTCAGCCCCAGCATTTT. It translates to CASSLDQGTSQPQHF.

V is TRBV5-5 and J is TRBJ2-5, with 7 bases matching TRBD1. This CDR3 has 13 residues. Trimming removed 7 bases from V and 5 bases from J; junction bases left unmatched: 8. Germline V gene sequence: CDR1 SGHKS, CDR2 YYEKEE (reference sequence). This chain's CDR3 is CASGLQGKETQYF. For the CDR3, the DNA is TGTGCCAGCGGCCTACAGGGGAAGGAGACCCAGTACTTC.

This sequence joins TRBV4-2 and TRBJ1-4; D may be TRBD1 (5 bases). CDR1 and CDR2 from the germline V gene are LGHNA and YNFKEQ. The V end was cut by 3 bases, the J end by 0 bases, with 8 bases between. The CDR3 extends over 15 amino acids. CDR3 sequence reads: CASSQLGATNEKLFF. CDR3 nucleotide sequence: TGTGCCAGCAGCCAGCTAGGGGCAACTAATGAAAAACTGTTTTTT.

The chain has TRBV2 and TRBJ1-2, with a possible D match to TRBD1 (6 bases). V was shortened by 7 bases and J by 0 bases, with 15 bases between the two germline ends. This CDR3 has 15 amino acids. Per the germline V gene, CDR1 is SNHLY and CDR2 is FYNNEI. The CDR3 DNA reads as TGTGCCAGCACTCTGAGACAGGCCGCTAACTATGGCTACACCTTC. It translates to CASTLRQAANYGYTF.

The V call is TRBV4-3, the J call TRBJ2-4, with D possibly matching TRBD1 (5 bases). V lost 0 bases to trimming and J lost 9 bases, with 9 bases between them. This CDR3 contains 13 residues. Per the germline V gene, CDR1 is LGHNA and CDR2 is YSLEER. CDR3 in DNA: TGCGCCAGCAGCCAAGAACATCAGGGCATTCAGTACTTC. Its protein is CASSQEHQGIQYF.

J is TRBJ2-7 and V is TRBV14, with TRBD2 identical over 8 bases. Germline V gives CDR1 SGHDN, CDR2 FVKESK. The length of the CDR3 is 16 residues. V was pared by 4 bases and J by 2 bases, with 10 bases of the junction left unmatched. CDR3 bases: TGTGCCAGCAGCCTCACGGGGGGGCTTCGAGCCTACGAGCAGTACTTC. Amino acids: CASSLTGGLRAYEQYF.

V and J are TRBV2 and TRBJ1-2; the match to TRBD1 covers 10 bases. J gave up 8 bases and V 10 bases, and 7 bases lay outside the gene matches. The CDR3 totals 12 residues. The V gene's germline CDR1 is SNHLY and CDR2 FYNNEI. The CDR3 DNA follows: TGTGCCACCCTAGGACAGGGGGGAGGCTACACCTTC. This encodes CATLGQGGGYTF.

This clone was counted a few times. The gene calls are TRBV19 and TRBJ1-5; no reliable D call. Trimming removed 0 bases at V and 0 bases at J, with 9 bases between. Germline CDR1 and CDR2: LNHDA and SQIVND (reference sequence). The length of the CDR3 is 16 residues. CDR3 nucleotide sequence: TGTGCCAGTAGTATAGACAGGTCATATAGCAATCAGCCCCAGCATTTT. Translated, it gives CASSIDRSYSNQPQHF.

In DNA form, the CDR3 reads TGTGCCAGCAGTGAAGGTTACGGACAATCTGGAAACACCATATATTTT. Its translation: CASSEGYGQSGNTIYF. The gene calls are TRBV6-1 and TRBJ1-3; D may be TRBD1 (5 bases). Germline V gene data show CDR1 as MNHNS and CDR2 as SASEGT. Deletions cut 1 base from V and 1 base from J, with 11 bases between. CDR3 length equals 16 residues.

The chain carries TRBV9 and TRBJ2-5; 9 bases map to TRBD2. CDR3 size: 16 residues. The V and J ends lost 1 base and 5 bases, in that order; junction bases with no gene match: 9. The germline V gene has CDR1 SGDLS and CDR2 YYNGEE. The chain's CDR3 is CASSVNSGGYGETQYF. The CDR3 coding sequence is TGTGCCAGCAGCGTAAATAGCGGGGGATACGGGGAGACCCAGTACTTC.